The source of this TCR beta chain is a study of shared clonotypes between healthy human individuals. The study used approximately 92 million PBMCs per unsorted sample for genomic DNA. V dropped 4 bases and J dropped 3; count of bases not matched to a gene: 6. CDR1 and CDR2 from the germline V gene are MNHNS and SASEGT. This CDR3 spans 14 amino acids. Method: immunoSEQ multiplex PCR; TCRdb's copy keeps in-frame clones and lacks some. Among hundreds of thousands of clones listed, around 78% were seen once. This TCR was recovered from a woman aged 40 to 50 in good health. Some clones in this sample may be carry-over from other donors' samples. Input material: PBMCs. The chain carries TRBV6-1 and TRBJ2-7; 7 bases align to TRBD1. The CDR3 sequence: CASSAESGGYEQYF. Written as DNA, the CDR3 is TGTGCCAGCAGTGCAGAGTCAGGGGGCTACGAGCAGTACTTC.